These 32 T cell receptor beta chains were sequenced from one sample in a study of beta chain features in type 1 diabetes. The isolated RNA, all of it, was reverse transcribed, so expressed TCRB transcripts were what got sequenced. Profiled with immunoSEQ multiplex PCR; TCRdb holds only in-frame clones, not every one. The repertoire has about 180,000 clones, roughly an eighth of them found once; the top ten carry 0.62%. The sequenced sample was central memory CD4+ T cells from blood. The receptor set was obtained from a woman between 18 and 29 years old in good health.

In this sample, this clone turned up many times. This sequence joins TRBV19 and TRBJ2-1; tentatively, D is TRBD1 (5 bases). With 2 bases removed from V and 5 bases from J, the gap between germline ends came to 13 bases. Germline V gene lookup returns CDR1 LNHDA and CDR2 SQIVND (reference sequence). The CDR3 length is 15 residues. As DNA, the CDR3 is TGTGCCAGTAGTATAACGCAGACAGCGAACAATGAGCAGTTCTTC. Translated, it gives CASSITQTANNEQFF.

This rearrangement joins TRBV6-5 to TRBJ1-5; perhaps TRBD1 as D (5 bases). V gave up 6 bases and J gave up 6 bases, with 15 bases separating them. Germline V gene data show CDR1 as MNHEY and CDR2 as SVGAGI. This CDR3 spans 14 amino acids. CDR3 sequence (DNA): TGTGCCAGCAGAGCTAGACAGTCCTCTCAGCCCCAGCATTTT. Translation: CASRARQSSQPQHF.

The V gene is TRBV13, the J gene TRBJ1-2, with TRBD1 identical over 8 bases. Per germline, CDR1 PRHDT and CDR2 FYEKMQ (reference sequence). J lost 4 bases, V lost 3 bases, and 16 bases had no gene match. This CDR3 comprises 18 residues. The CDR3 region is CASSLYPDRGIRGYGYTF. CDR3 in DNA: TGTGCCAGCAGCTTGTATCCCGACAGGGGTATTCGTGGCTATGGCTACACCTTC.

Notes on this clone: A clone one base away is much larger, so this may be a read error. Other nucleotide sequences in the sample specify the same CDR3. This chain links TRBV25-1 with TRBJ1-4; 10 nucleotides agree with TRBD1. The CDR3 runs to 14 residues. Germline CDR1 reads MGHDK; CDR2 reads SYGVNS. V dropped 6 bases and J dropped 5; count of bases not matched to a gene: 3. The CDR3 here is CASSEGQGNEKLFF. The DNA for the CDR3 is TGTGCCAGCAGCGAGGGACAGGGGAATGAAAAACTGTTTTTT.

This clone has just a few counts. In nucleotides, the CDR3 is TGTGCCAGCAGTTTAAGCGGGAGCCTGGGCGATACGCAGTATTTT. Encoded protein: CASSLSGSLGDTQYF. The chain combines TRBV28 with TRBJ2-3; TRBD2 matches 8 bases. Germline-derived CDR1 and CDR2 are MDHEN and SYDVKM. This CDR3 is 15 amino acids long. V lost 2 bases, J lost 6 bases, and 7 bases stayed unmatched.

This clone has more than one count but fewer than ten. The chain joins TRBV7-2 to TRBJ2-7; D is unclear. The CDR3 extends over 14 amino acids. With 2 bases removed from V and 3 bases from J, the gap between germline ends came to 11 bases. Germline loops: CDR1 SGHTA, CDR2 FQGNSA. CDR3 DNA sequence: TGTGCCAGCAGCTTATACTACCCAAACTACGAGCAGTACTTC. This encodes CASSLYYPNYEQYF.

The table lists this clone with a few counts. The V and J genes are TRBV9 and TRBJ2-7; D uncertain. Trimming shortened V by 0 bases and J by 5 bases, and 18 bases separated the two germline ends. The CDR3 is 16 residues long. CDR1 is SGDLS and CDR2 is YYNGEE in the germline V gene. The CDR3 loop reads CASSVGLESPSDEQYF. As DNA, the CDR3 is TGTGCCAGCAGCGTAGGGTTGGAATCACCGAGCGACGAGCAGTACTTC.

The chain uses TRBV25-1 and TRBJ2-7, with D perhaps TRBD2 (5 bases). CDR3 length equals 13 residues. CDR1 and CDR2 (germline): MGHDK, SYGVNS. V gave up 4 bases and J gave up 4 bases, with 11 bases separating them. The CDR3 reads CASSVQSGYEQYF. The CDR3 nucleotides are TGTGCCAGCAGTGTCCAGAGCGGTTACGAGCAGTACTTC.

J is TRBJ2-1 and V is TRBV25-1, with TRBD2 matching 9 bases. The V gene end was trimmed by 2 bases and the J gene end by 7 bases; junction bases not matched to a gene: 12. Germline CDR1 MGHDK, CDR2 SYGVNS. This CDR3 spans 17 amino acids. This CDR3 reads CASSEGASGEARNEQFF. CDR3 bases: TGTGCCAGCAGTGAAGGGGCTAGCGGGGAAGCAAGGAATGAGCAGTTCTTC.

The chain joins TRBV7-9 to TRBJ1-1; 7 nucleotides match TRBD1. The V gene end was trimmed by 5 bases and the J gene end by 11 bases; junction bases not matched to a gene: 8. This CDR3 is 12 amino acids long. Germline V lookup: CDR1 SEHNR, CDR2 FQNEAQ (reference sequence). CDR3 protein: CASSLQGDLAFF. CDR3 nucleotides: TGTGCCAGCAGCCTCCAGGGGGATCTGGCTTTCTTT.

The chain combines TRBV14 with TRBJ2-5; 9 bases line up with TRBD1. The germline CDR1 and CDR2 sequences are SGHDN and FVKESK. The ends lost 1 base at V and 4 bases at J; junction bases unmatched: 10. This CDR3 has 17 amino acids. The CDR3, as DNA: TGTGCCAGCAGCCAAGCCCCACTCCGGGACAGGGTAGAGACCCAGTACTTC. Its protein product is CASSQAPLRDRVETQYF.

This clone showed up many times. The chain links TRBV10-3 to TRBJ2-1, with TRBD1 as a possible D gene (5 bases). V shed 7 bases and J shed 0 bases, with 10 bases lying between them. The V gene's germline CDR1 is ENHRY and CDR2 SYGVKD. The CDR3 runs to 14 residues. Here the CDR3 reads CAITAQGSYNEQFF. In DNA form, the CDR3 reads TGTGCCATCACCGCCCAGGGCTCCTACAATGAGCAGTTCTTC.

This clone was picked up a small number of times. The chain employs TRBV5-1 and TRBJ2-7; D unresolved. Germline CDR1 reads SGHRS; CDR2 reads YFSETQ. Trimming removed 0 bases from V and 2 bases from J, with 6 bases in between. The CDR3 covers 13 residues. For the CDR3, the DNA is TGCGCCAGCAGCTTGGGAGATACCTACGAGCAGTACTTC. Its translation: CASSLGDTYEQYF.

This clone showed up just a few times. The chain has TRBV23-1 and TRBJ2-1; TRBD2 matches 8 bases. TRBV23-1 is an ORF; its function is uncertain. J was trimmed by 0 bases and V by 0 bases; bases with no gene match: 10. This CDR3 contains 19 residues. CDR3 protein: CASSQSLSGSFCSYNEQFF. The DNA for the CDR3 is TGCGCCAGCAGTCAATCTCTGAGCGGGAGCTTTTGCTCCTACAATGAGCAGTTCTTC.

V and J are TRBV5-1 and TRBJ2-7; a weak D match, TRBD1 (6 bases). There are 17 residues in the CDR3. Trimming cost V 6 bases and J 0 bases, with 22 bases left between them. From germline, CDR1 is SGHRS and CDR2 YFSETQ. Here the CDR3 reads CASKGPQTGNGSYEQYF. The CDR3 nucleotides read TGCGCCAGCAAAGGTCCCCAAACAGGGAATGGCTCCTACGAGCAGTACTTC.

The CDR3 sequence: CASRQVKLAKNIQYF. CDR3 in DNA: TGTGCCAGCCGGCAGGTTAAATTAGCCAAAAACATTCAGTACTTC. The chain is built from TRBV2 and TRBJ2-4; unclear D gene. CDR1 and CDR2 from the germline V gene are SNHLY and FYNNEI. Trimming shortened V by 8 bases and J by 0 bases, and 14 bases separated the two germline ends. The CDR3 spans 15 residues. Together with reference TRBV2 and TRBJ2-4, the CDR3 gives the full variable domain: EPEVTQTPSHQVTQMGQEVILRCVPISNHLYFYWYRQILGQKVEFLVSFYNNEISEKSEIFDDQFSVERPDGSNFTLKIRSTKLEDSAMYFCASRQVKLAKNIQYFGAGTRLSVL.

This clone has only a few counts. The chain is built from TRBV5-6 and TRBJ2-7; 8 nucleotides line up with TRBD1. The germline V gene encodes CDR1 SGHDT and CDR2 YYEEEE. The V segment lost 4 bases and the J segment 4 bases; nucleotides outside the gene matches: 7. The CDR3 has 14 amino acids. As DNA, the CDR3 is TGTGCCAGCAGCCGCGGACAGGGAGGATACGAGCAGTACTTC. Translating gives CASSRGQGGYEQYF.

This chain connects TRBV18 to TRBJ2-7; 9 bases map to TRBD1. Germline-derived CDR1 and CDR2 are KGHSH and LQKENI. This CDR3 region has 15 residues. V lost 6 bases and J lost 3; bases outside the gene matches: 9. CDR3 sequence: CASSRPGQGVYEQYF. The CDR3 DNA reads TGTGCCAGCTCGCGCCCGGGACAGGGAGTCTACGAGCAGTACTTC.

This clone was detected a few times. The chain carries TRBV28 and TRBJ1-2; D is unclear. Germline V gene lookup returns CDR1 MDHEN and CDR2 SYDVKM. This CDR3 has 15 residues. Trimming left V 4 bases short and J 8 bases short, with 20 bases between. CDR3 sequence reads: CASSSTGGRLWGYTF. The DNA for the CDR3 is TGTGCCAGCAGTTCCACCGGCGGCCGCCTATGGGGCTACACCTTC.

The J gene is TRBJ2-1, the V gene TRBV28; 7 nucleotides align to TRBD2. V trimming: 10 bases; J trimming: 0 bases; junction bases outside the gene matches: 12. Germline assignment: CDR1 MDHEN and CDR2 SYDVKM. CDR3 size: 16 residues. The CDR3 region is CATMGKIAGSYNEQFF. The CDR3 nucleotides are TGTGCCACGATGGGTAAGATAGCGGGCTCCTACAATGAGCAGTTCTTC.

The chain joins TRBV6-1 to TRBJ1-2, with 8 bases that match TRBD1. Looked up from germline, CDR1 is MNHNS and CDR2 is SASEGT. The CDR3 consists of 12 residues. Trimming cost V 7 bases and J 8 bases; bases outside gene matches: 6. DNA of the CDR3: TGTGCCAGCACCGGACAGGGAGGGGGCTACACCTTC. Amino acid sequence: CASTGQGGGYTF.

This clone showed up just a few times. The V call is TRBV9, the J call TRBJ2-3; D is possibly TRBD1 (6 bases). The CDR3 runs to 15 residues. With 2 bases removed from V and 2 bases from J, the gap between germline ends came to 12 bases. Germline V gene sequence: CDR1 SGDLS, CDR2 YYNGEE. The CDR3 DNA sequence: TGTGCCAGCAGCGTTATGGGGGCTCCCACAGATACGCAGTATTTT. This translates into CASSVMGAPTDTQYF.

This clone was picked up a small number of times. This chain joins TRBV2 and TRBJ1-5, with 10 bases matching TRBD1. This CDR3 is built from 15 residues. Losses at the gene ends were 7 bases for V and 6 bases for J; bases not matched to a gene: 9. Germline V gene lookup returns CDR1 SNHLY and CDR2 FYNNEI. The CDR3 DNA follows: TGTGCCAGCAAGGGGAGCAGGACAGGGGGTCAGCCCCAGCATTTT. Translating it yields CASKGSRTGGQPQHF.

This clone appeared a few times. This chain links TRBV25-1 with TRBJ2-3; 8 positions agree with TRBD2. This CDR3 is built from 16 residues. Germline assignment: CDR1 MGHDK and CDR2 SYGVNS. Trimming cost V 6 bases and J 5 bases; bases outside gene matches: 13. The CDR3 region is CASSPGPAGVQDTQYF. Here the CDR3 DNA reads TGTGCCAGCAGCCCAGGACCAGCGGGAGTGCAAGATACGCAGTATTTT.

This chain connects TRBV28 to TRBJ1-1; D not certain. This CDR3 is built from 17 residues. V dropped 5 bases and J dropped 1 base, with 20 bases sitting between them. CDR1 is MDHEN and CDR2 is SYDVKM in the germline V gene. The CDR3 is CASSLWGDGRANTEAFF. The CDR3 DNA sequence: TGTGCCAGCAGTCTCTGGGGTGACGGGAGGGCGAACACTGAAGCTTTCTTT.

This clone was picked up many times. V is TRBV29-1 and J is TRBJ1-1; TRBD1 matches at 8 bases. Germline-derived CDR1 and CDR2 are SQVTM and ANQGSEA. V was pared by 5 bases and J by 0 bases, with 5 bases of the junction left unmatched. There are 14 residues in the CDR3. The CDR3 nucleotides read TGCAGCGTTCCGCGACAGGGGATGAACACTGAAGCTTTCTTT. Protein product: CSVPRQGMNTEAFF.

V is TRBV5-4 and J is TRBJ2-5; 7 bases are a match to TRBD1. CDR3 length: 14 amino acids. V lost 4 bases to trimming and J lost 2 bases; unmatched junction nucleotides: 5. Germline-derived CDR1 and CDR2 are SGHNT and YYREEE (reference sequence). CDR3 protein: CASSQVGQQETQYF. CDR3 nucleotide sequence: TGTGCCAGCAGCCAAGTGGGACAGCAAGAGACCCAGTACTTC.

This chain joins TRBV28 and TRBJ1-5; no definite D call. This CDR3 is built from 12 residues. Germline CDR1 and CDR2: MDHEN and SYDVKM. The V end was cut by 5 bases, the J end by 5 bases, with 7 bases between. The CDR3 DNA reads as TGTGCCAGCAGTCTCTCTCATCAGCCCCAGCATTTT. This gives the protein CASSLSHQPQHF.

V gene TRBV7-9 combines with J gene TRBJ2-2, with 7 bases that match TRBD1. The germline CDR1 and CDR2 sequences are SEHNR and FQNEAQ (reference sequence). CDR3 size: 15 residues. The V segment lost 5 bases and the J segment 4 bases; nucleotides outside the gene matches: 7. This CDR3 is CASSPGGSSTGELFF. The CDR3 nucleotides are TGTGCCAGCAGCCCAGGGGGTAGCTCCACCGGGGAGCTGTTTTTT.

V usage is TRBV5-1 and J usage is TRBJ2-5; D might be TRBD2 (6 bases). Germline CDR1 and CDR2: SGHRS and YFSETQ. Trimming left V 1 base short and J 3 bases short, with 10 bases between. CDR3 length: 14 amino acids. This chain's CDR3 is CASSLFGGKETQYF. DNA of the CDR3: TGCGCCAGCAGCTTGTTTGGGGGGAAAGAGACCCAGTACTTC.

This clone has a handful of counts. CDR3 nucleotides: TGTGCCAGCAGTGATGGCCGGACAGGGAATCAGCCCCAGCATTTT. It translates to CASSDGRTGNQPQHF. This sequence joins TRBV2 and TRBJ1-5; 8 bases agree with TRBD1. The CDR3 totals 15 residues. J gave up 4 bases and V 3 bases, and 5 bases lay outside the gene matches. Germline CDR1 and CDR2: SNHLY and FYNNEI.

This rearrangement joins TRBV4-2 to TRBJ2-1; possible D gene TRBD2, 6 bases. V lost 4 bases to trimming and J lost 10 bases, with 14 bases between them. The CDR3 sequence is 13 residues long. Per germline, CDR1 LGHNA and CDR2 YNFKEQ. The CDR3 nucleotides are TGTGCCAGCAGCCTATCCGGGACTCCAGAGCAGTTCTTC. Protein sequence: CASSLSGTPEQFF.